Below, one T cell receptor (beta chain) is given with its context. What antigen it recognizes has not been identified. No qualities accompany the bases; no much larger clone lies one base away. The same CDR3 is also encoded by other DNA sequences in this sample. This entry belongs to a study of shared clonotypes between healthy human individuals (dated by TCRdb to 2020 to 2022). Broadly, across the study: A few men and a couple of women, aged 18 to 49 years, made up the cohort. Per donor, three plates each were used for CD4 naive and CD4 memory, two for CD8 naive, and one for CD8 memory. Blood TCR repertoires of five healthy adults were deeply sequenced to estimate repertoire size and the extent of clonotype sharing between individuals. Different laboratories and diverse techniques were used to prepare libraries and sequence TCR repertoires, to increase sequencing depth and limit assay-specific biases. Per donor, leukapheresis produced somewhere between about 0.9 and 9.5 billion PBMCs.

Paper-wide results and their limitations: Naive subsets generally had larger estimated clonotype richness than memory subsets. Compared with non-shared clonotypes, clonotypes shared by all four sorted-subset donors had higher generation probabilities. Sharing across several donors was observed for approximately 4.6% of naive CD4, under 4% of naive CD8, over 2% of memory CD4, and around 0.44% of memory CD8 clonotypes. Rarefaction of sorted-subset datasets indicated incomplete sequencing despite the large sequencing depth. Pairwise subsampling led to the expectation that sequencing depth would affect the degree of clonotype sharing among donors. Sampling was restricted to blood, and TCR repertoires in tissues likely differ from the TCR repertoires found in blood. The small number of donors limited the genetic and exposure-history diversity represented.

Using the deep immunoSEQ assay, multiplex PCR amplified TCR CDR3 regions from genomic DNA. Extracted genomic DNA from each cell subset was spread evenly across all wells of several immunoSEQ 96-well plates, with each plate serving as a replicate. For sorted subsets, 150 to 250 ng genomic DNA, equal to about 30,000 T cell genomes, was loaded into each replicate PCR. The purified libraries were quantified using a Qubit 3.0 fluorometer, sized with a Bioanalyzer 2100, and then quantified again using the KAPA Library Quantification kit. Every immunoSEQ 96-well plate was sequenced on a separate single-read 150-cycle Illumina NextSeq 550 flow cell. The authors' analysis ran thus. Because the immunoSEQ output held only junctional sequences and lacked quality scores, the filtering could not match the filtering applied to full-length reads. To assign V/J genes and CDR3, sequences were annotated against IMGT germline references using PyIR, a Python wrapper for IgBLAST v1.9. Reads were removed for weak V/J assignments (E-value above 1e-6), missing CDR3, stop codons, out-of-frame junctions, or ambiguous translated residues. V3J clonotypes were defined as sequences sharing the same inferred V gene, J gene, and CDR3 amino acid sequence. To compute the percentage overlap between repertoires, the number of shared unique clonotypes was divided by the size of the smaller repertoire. RTK rarefaction, the Chao1 estimator, and Recon v2.1 estimates of unobserved clonotypes were used to assess repertoire richness. Generation probabilities for all TCRbeta clonotypes obtained by the gDNA method from four donors were computed using OLGA. This is the immuneACCESS table as TCRdb keeps it, with only in-frame sequences that have V and J called. A part of the clones is gone; compared with another copy, unresolved V genes explain less than half, and the rest is unexplained. The V and J calls and clone size were taken over from that table, and D and trimming were inferred from the DNA. This sample holds over 1.5 million clones; 95% to 99% were observed only once. The ten largest make up around 0.45% of the sample.

Donors were healthy HIV-negative adults with no recently reported acute infections or vaccinations. Only Caucasian adults living in Nashville, Tennessee, USA were represented among the donors. Magnetic negative selection was used to enrich CD4+ T cells, after which naive cells were positively selected on CD45RA and the negative fraction became the memory subset. Blood was collected by leukapheresis, and PBMCs were isolated by Ficoll-Histopaque density gradient centrifugation and then cryopreserved in liquid nitrogen vapor phase. Analytical flow cytometry was used to check the purity and quantity of each magnetically sorted T cell population. Genomic DNA was isolated from each sorted fraction and quantified by UV absorbance on a Nanodrop 2000c. The sequence was collected from a young man in good health. The specimen sequenced was naive CD4+ T cells sorted from blood. The cell subset or site tag for this specimen amounts to: CD45RA+ positively selected.

CDR3 sequence: CASSLDRGDTQYF. The nucleotide sequence is given as TGTGCCAGCAGCTTGGACCGGGGAGATACGCAGTATTTT. The rearrangement combines TRBV5-6 with TRBJ2-3; the best D guess is TRBD2, with 5 bases matching. There are 13 amino acids in the CDR3, from cysteine to phenylalanine inclusive. The CDR3 DNA has 39 bases and is translated from base 1. The germline V gene supplies CDR1 SGHDT and CDR2 YYEEEE. The trim is 0 bases for V and 5 bases for J, with a gap of 7 bases between the germline ends.